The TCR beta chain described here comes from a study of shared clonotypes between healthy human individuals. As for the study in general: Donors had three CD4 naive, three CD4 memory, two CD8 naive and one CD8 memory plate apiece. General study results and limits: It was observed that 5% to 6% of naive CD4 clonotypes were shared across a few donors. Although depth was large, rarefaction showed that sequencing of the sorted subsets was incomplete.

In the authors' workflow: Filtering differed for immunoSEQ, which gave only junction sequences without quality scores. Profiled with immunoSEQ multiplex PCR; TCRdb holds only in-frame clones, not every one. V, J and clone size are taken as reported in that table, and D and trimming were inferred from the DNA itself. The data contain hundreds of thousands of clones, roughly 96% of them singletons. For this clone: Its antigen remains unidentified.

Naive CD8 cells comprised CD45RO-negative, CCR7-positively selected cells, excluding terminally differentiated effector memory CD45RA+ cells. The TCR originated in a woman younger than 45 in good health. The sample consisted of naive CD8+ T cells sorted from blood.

For the CDR3, the DNA is TGTGCCAGTAGGGAGACAGGCAATCAGCCCCAGCATTTT. Translated, it gives CASRETGNQPQHF. The V call is TRBV19, the J call TRBJ1-5; D possibly corresponds to TRBD1 (5 bases). Germline V gene lookup returns CDR1 LNHDA and CDR2 SQIVND (reference sequence). V dropped 6 bases and J dropped 2 bases, with 8 bases sitting between them. The CDR3 has 13 amino acids.